Presented here are 22 T cell receptor beta chains from one specimen sequenced in a study of T cell changes during pregnancy in multiple sclerosis. The data were produced by immunoSEQ multiplex PCR, yet TCRdb's version contains in-frame clones alone and is incomplete. The table records over 45,000 clones, about nine tenths of them present only once. The sample consisted of peripheral blood, taken in the first trimester of pregnancy. The receptors come from a female donor in good health, enrolled as a control in a pregnancy study.

J is TRBJ1-2 and V is TRBV9, with no clear D. Germline loops: CDR1 SGDLS, CDR2 YYNGEE. The ends were cut back, 6 bases at V and 0 bases at J, with 12 bases in the middle. CDR3 length equals 14 residues. CDR3 bases: TGTGCCAGCAACAACCTCCTGGCTAACTATGGCTACACCTTC. Its translation is CASNNLLANYGYTF.

The chain recombines TRBV7-2 with TRBJ2-5, with TRBD1 identical over 7 bases. Trimming cost V 5 bases and J 2 bases; bases outside gene matches: 8. The V gene's germline CDR1 is SGHTA and CDR2 FQGNSA. The CDR3 is 15 amino acids. CDR3 DNA sequence: TGTGCCAGCAGCCCTGGGCCGGGACAGCAAGAGACCCAGTACTTC. Residues: CASSPGPGQQETQYF.

The J gene is TRBJ1-1, the V gene TRBV11-1; D uncertain. This CDR3 has 12 residues. V lost 6 bases to trimming and J lost 8 bases, with 13 bases between them. The germline CDR1 and CDR2 sequences are SGHAT and FQDESV (reference sequence). For the CDR3, the DNA is TGTGCCAGCAGTTACCGTACTGTGGAAGCTTTCTTT. It specifies CASSYRTVEAFF. Using reference TRBV11-1 and TRBJ1-1 for the parts outside the CDR3, the full variable domain is EAEVAQSPRYKITEKSQAVAFWCDPISGHATLYWYRQILGQGPELLVQFQDESVVDDSQLPKDRFSAERLKGVDSTLKIQPAELGDSAMYLCASSYRTVEAFFGQGTRLTVV.

The rearrangement uses TRBV7-9 and TRBJ1-5; D might be TRBD1 (6 bases). The CDR3 is made up of 15 amino acids. The V end was cut by 3 bases, the J end by 5 bases, with 14 bases between. Per germline, CDR1 SEHNR and CDR2 FQNEAQ (reference sequence). CDR3 coding DNA: TGTGCCAGCAGCTTGTATAGGGGGTTGGATCAGCCCCAGCATTTT. Translating it yields CASSLYRGLDQPQHF.

The chain has TRBV7-9 and TRBJ2-1, with TRBD2 matching 11 bases. The V gene's germline CDR1 is SEHNR and CDR2 FQNEAQ (reference sequence). The junction had 7 bases not matched to a gene; V was cut back by 5 bases and J by 7 bases. The length of the CDR3 is 15 residues. This CDR3 is CASSRTGTSGNEQFF. The CDR3 DNA reads TGTGCCAGCAGCCGGACCGGGACTAGCGGTAATGAGCAGTTCTTC.

Ten or more counts support this clone. This sequence joins TRBV6-4 and TRBJ2-1; D perhaps matches TRBD2 (6 bases). V shed 0 bases and J shed 8 bases, with 11 bases lying between them. The CDR3 length is 14 residues. The V gene's germline CDR1 is MRHNA and CDR2 SNTAGT. CDR3 amino acids: CASSDSEGTDEQFF. CDR3 nucleotides: TGTGCCAGCAGTGACTCGGAGGGGACGGATGAGCAGTTCTTC.

The rearrangement uses TRBV6-5 and TRBJ2-5; TRBD1 matches 7 bases. TRBJ2-7 matches the DNA end more closely, so the J call is doubtful. Germline loops: CDR1 MNHEY, CDR2 SVGAGI. This CDR3 comprises 15 residues. DNA for the CDR3: TGTGCCAGCAGCCTTAGACAGGGAAGAACCTACGAGCAGTACTTC. The encoded protein is CASSLRQGRTYEQYF.

The chain couples TRBV5-4 to TRBJ2-1; 9 bases align to TRBD1. The germline V gene encodes CDR1 SGHNT and CDR2 YYREEE (reference sequence). V lost 3 bases and J lost 7; bases outside the gene matches: 8. The CDR3 is made up of 15 amino acids. The CDR3 loop reads CASSSSGTGINEQFF. The CDR3 coding sequence is TGTGCCAGCAGCTCATCCGGGACAGGGATAAATGAGCAGTTCTTC.

In its sample, this clone was seen a few times. The CDR3 DNA sequence: TGTGCCAGCAGCTTATGGTCAGTATACGAGCAGTACTTC. Encoded protein: CASSLWSVYEQYF. The chain couples TRBV11-2 to TRBJ2-7, with D unresolved. The CDR3 consists of 13 residues. Trimming left V 2 bases short and J 4 bases short, with 9 bases between. Germline-derived CDR1 and CDR2 are SGHAT and FQNNGV.

The rearrangement uses TRBV6-1 and TRBJ1-3; D unclear. V was shortened by 2 bases and J by 6 bases, with 23 bases between the two germline ends. Germline assignment: CDR1 MNHNS and CDR2 SASEGT. This CDR3 region has 18 residues. CDR3 bases: TGTGCCAGCAGTGAAAATGCTTTTATTCGGTTGGAGGAAAACACCATATATTTT. Translation: CASSENAFIRLEENTIYF.

This clone appeared a few times. This chain links TRBV18 with TRBJ2-5; D is possibly TRBD1 (5 bases). Trimming cost V 4 bases and J 2 bases, with 5 bases left between them. This CDR3 is built from 12 residues. The germline CDR1 and CDR2 sequences are KGHSH and LQKENI. CDR3 coding DNA: TGTGCCAGCTCACGACAGCAAGAGACCCAGTACTTC. Encoded protein: CASSRQQETQYF.

The chain has TRBV11-2 and TRBJ2-7; D call uncertain. The CDR3 extends over 12 amino acids. With 0 bases removed from V and 4 bases from J, the gap between germline ends came to 4 bases. Germline CDR1 is SGHAT and CDR2 is FQNNGV. This chain's CDR3 is CASSLDKYEQYF. As DNA, the CDR3 is TGTGCCAGCAGCTTAGACAAATACGAGCAGTACTTC.

The V call is TRBV6-1, the J call TRBJ2-2; maybe TRBD1 (6 bases). Per germline, CDR1 MNHNS and CDR2 SASEGT. The length of the CDR3 is 15 residues. Trimming stripped 4 bases from V and 6 bases from J, with 15 bases between. CDR3 residues: CASSVLQGDAGELFF. In nucleotides, the CDR3 is TGTGCCAGCAGTGTTTTACAGGGAGACGCCGGGGAGCTGTTTTTT.

This CDR3 reads CASSLGGAGWEQPQHF. CDR3 DNA sequence: TGTGCCAGCAGCTTGGGAGGTGCAGGGTGGGAACAGCCCCAGCATTTT. The genes are TRBV5-6 and TRBJ1-5; tentative D call: TRBD1 (5 bases). This CDR3 region has 16 residues. Trimming left V 0 bases short and J 7 bases short, with 17 bases between. CDR1 is SGHDT and CDR2 is YYEEEE in the germline V gene.

This clone was detected once. The V call is TRBV13, the J call TRBJ2-1, with a tentative D call TRBD2 (6 bases). Trimming stripped 3 bases from V and 4 bases from J, with 22 bases between. The germline CDR1 and CDR2 sequences are PRHDT and FYEKMQ (reference sequence). The CDR3 spans 18 residues. The CDR3 DNA is TGTGCCAGCAGCTTCTGGAGCAGGTCGGGGGACGAGTACAATGAGCAGTTCTTC. Encoded protein: CASSFWSRSGDEYNEQFF. Looking up the rest from reference TRBV13 and TRBJ2-1 gives the full variable domain: AAGVIQSPRHLIKEKRETATLKCYPIPRHDTVYWYQQGPGQDPQFLISFYEKMQSDKGSIPDRFSAQQFSDYHSELNMSSLELGDSALYFCASSFWSRSGDEYNEQFFGPGTRLTVL.

The rearrangement uses TRBV6-5 and TRBJ2-3, with D possibly being TRBD2 (5 bases). This CDR3 is built from 11 residues. V lost 8 bases and J 8 bases, leaving 11 bases between the germline ends. Germline V lookup: CDR1 MNHEY, CDR2 SVGAGI. CDR3 protein: CASGRVPTQYF. The CDR3 DNA reads as TGTGCCAGCGGGCGGGTACCTACGCAGTATTTT.

The chain has TRBV11-2 and TRBJ2-7, with TRBD2 as a possible D gene (6 bases). V was shortened by 1 base and J by 5 bases, with 12 bases between the two germline ends. CDR1 and CDR2 from the germline V gene are SGHAT and FQNNGV. The CDR3 covers 14 residues. The CDR3 bases are TGTGCCAGCAGCTTAGCGGGGAGGTCCCACGAGCAGTACTTC. Translation: CASSLAGRSHEQYF.

The chain is built from TRBV6-1 and TRBJ1-3, with D maybe TRBD1 (6 bases). Trimming left V 2 bases short and J 2 bases short, with 13 bases between. CDR1 and CDR2 (germline): MNHNS, SASEGT. The length of the CDR3 is 16 residues. DNA for the CDR3: TGTGCCAGCAGTGAACTTATCCAGGGGACTGGAAACACCATATATTTT. It specifies CASSELIQGTGNTIYF.

The chain carries TRBV5-4 and TRBJ1-4; maybe TRBD1 (5 bases). Trimming shortened V by 0 bases and J by 0 bases, and 12 bases separated the two germline ends. From germline, CDR1 is SGHNT and CDR2 YYREEE (reference sequence). The CDR3 covers 17 residues. DNA of the CDR3: TGTGCCAGCAGCTTGGTTCAGGGCCTCGCAACTAATGAAAAACTGTTTTTT. Translated: CASSLVQGLATNEKLFF.

The chain couples TRBV5-4 to TRBJ1-2, with D possibly being TRBD1 (6 bases). The CDR3 totals 17 residues. The ends were cut back, 0 bases at V and 4 bases at J, with 19 bases in the middle. Germline lookup yields CDR1 SGHNT and CDR2 YYREEE (reference sequence). The CDR3 DNA reads as TGTGCCAGCAGCTTGGCCCGGACAGTGAGCAATTTCTATGGCTACACCTTC. Translated: CASSLARTVSNFYGYTF.

Here the CDR3 reads CASSQDGLAVYNEQFF. DNA of the CDR3: TGTGCCAGCAGCCAAGATGGCCTAGCGGTGTACAATGAGCAGTTCTTC. V is TRBV4-2 and J is TRBJ2-1; 7 bases match TRBD2. The germline V gene encodes CDR1 LGHNA and CDR2 YNFKEQ. V trimming: 0 bases; J trimming: 4 bases; junction bases outside the gene matches: 6. The CDR3 length is 16 residues.

The CDR3 reads CASSQLEGEDTQYF. In nucleotides, the CDR3 is TGCGCCAGCAGCCAATTGGAGGGAGAAGATACGCAGTATTTT. The V call is TRBV4-1, the J call TRBJ2-3; possible D gene TRBD2, 6 bases. CDR1 MGHRA and CDR2 YSYEKL come from the germline V gene. There are 14 residues in the CDR3. Trimming left V 2 bases short and J 5 bases short, with 11 bases between.